This note documents a single TCR beta chain sequence. Its antigen is as yet unknown. Per the germline V gene, CDR1 is LNHDA and CDR2 is SQIVND (reference sequence). The CDR3 has 16 residues. V lost 10 bases and J lost 5; bases outside the gene matches: 16. Produced via immunoSEQ multiplex PCR; TCRdb's table is partial and in-frame only. The table includes about 78,000 clones, approximately 84% detected once. The source of the sample is a study of OX40 agonist ivuxolimab in advanced cancers. Study conclusions and caveats: The antigens recognized by the expanded peripheral T cells, that is their antigen specificity, were not determined. More expanded clones were seen, on average, in CD8+ T cells than in CD4+.

The clonotype was recovered from an adult with an advanced solid tumor such as melanoma, head and neck, liver or kidney cancer. The chain couples TRBV19 to TRBJ1-1, with 10 bases that match TRBD1. The material was CD4+ or CD8+ T cells sorted from blood, obtained in a trial of the OX40 agonist ivuxolimab. Written as DNA, the CDR3 is TGTGCCACTCACCCGGCTGGACAGGGGGTTCGAACTGAAGCTTTCTTT. This gives the protein CATHPAGQGVRTEAFF.